These T cell receptor beta chains were read from a single sample in a study of blood T cell repertoires in COVID-19. Profiled with immunoSEQ multiplex PCR; TCRdb holds only in-frame clones, not every one. The table has some 230,000 clones, roughly 80% seen once; the top ten hold less than 2.5%. Sequenced sample: peripheral blood. The source is a woman aged 60-75 years with acute or convalescent COVID-19. Both conserved end residues are part of each CDR3. Fields, in order: D gene, J gene, V gene, CDR3 protein, CDR3 DNA. D genes are given only for firm matches.

>TRBD1|TRBJ1-1|TRBV5-5
CASSLEEGARRTEAFF
TGTGCCAGCAGCTTGGAAGAGGGGGCGCGTCGGACTGAAGCTTTCTTT
>TRBD2|TRBJ2-5|TRBV3-1/TRBV3-2
CASSQVLAGGPEWETQYF
TGTGCCAGCAGCCAAGTATTAGCGGGGGGCCCCGAGTGGGAGACCCAGTACTTC
>-|TRBJ1-6|TRBV4-3
CASSHAGDLYNSPLHF
TGCGCCAGCAGCCACGCAGGTGATCTTTATAATTCACCCCTCCACTTT
>TRBD1|TRBJ1-6|TRBV28
CASSRNTGAYNSPLHF
TGTGCCAGCAGTCGCAACACAGGGGCCTATAATTCACCCCTCCACTTT
>-|TRBJ1-2|TRBV3-1/TRBV3-2
CASSPRGEDGYTF
TGTGCCAGCAGTCCACGTGGGGAGGATGGCTACACCTTC
>-|TRBJ2-3|TRBV19
CASSFLGPPTDTQYF
TGTGCCAGTAGTTTTTTGGGGCCGCCCACAGATACGCAGTATTTT
>-|TRBJ1-2|TRBV5-8
CASSLGSYGYTF
TGTGCCAGCAGCTTGGGCAGCTATGGCTACACCTTC
>-|TRBJ1-3|TRBV7-9
CASSLARAGGNTIYF
TGTGCCAGCAGCCTCGCCAGGGCGGGAGGAAACACCATATATTTT
>-|TRBJ1-2|TRBV19
CASSLQAPSHYGYTF
TGTGCCAGTAGCCTCCAAGCGCCCTCTCACTATGGCTACACCTTC
>-|TRBJ1-5|TRBV7-8
CASSGSSNQPQHF
TGTGCCAGCAGCGGCTCTAGCAATCAGCCCCAGCATTTT
>TRBD1|TRBJ2-7|TRBV7-9
CASSQKRTGWSYEQYF
TGTGCCAGCAGTCAAAAAAGGACAGGGTGGTCCTACGAGCAGTACTTC
>TRBD2|TRBJ2-2|TRBV27
CASRPMGGGAAGELFF
TGTGCCAGCAGACCCATGGGCGGGGGGGCCGCCGGGGAGCTGTTTTTT
>TRBD1|TRBJ1-1|TRBV5-6
CASRGQGTGSSEAFF
TGTGCCAGCAGAGGACAGGGTACGGGAAGTTCTGAAGCTTTCTTT